This T cell receptor beta chain comes out of a study of long-term antiretroviral therapy in people with HIV. Findings and limits, study-wide: The clones with expansion before ART were dominant in the repertoire at all time points.

The V end lost 0 bases, the J end lost 4 bases, and 16 bases lay between the germline ends. The CDR3 is 17 amino acids. Germline V gene sequence: CDR1 SGHNT, CDR2 YYREEE (reference sequence). As regards this clone: The antigen is unknown.

It was version v3.0 of the immunoSEQ assay that was run at survey level. The assay was immunoSEQ multiplex PCR, and TCRdb's table has in-frame clones only and misses some. The table lists 25,000 or so clones, around 88% of them singletons. The material sequenced was unsorted PBMCs, taken 3 years after starting antiretroviral therapy. This rearrangement joins TRBV5-4 to TRBJ2-2; D might be TRBD1 (5 bases). The receptor's source is a man aged 18 to 30 with HIV. The CDR3 loop reads CASSLGGARVVTGELFF. CDR3 DNA sequence: TGTGCCAGCAGCTTGGGTGGGGCCAGGGTAGTCACCGGGGAGCTGTTTTTT.